Sequencing of this T cell receptor beta chain was carried out in a study of T cells in Graves' hyperthyroidism and ophthalmopathy. Authors of the study amplified TCR beta CDR3 regions from RNA transcripts. HTBI primers drove first-round RT-PCR of the TCR CDR3. TCRdb fed the multiplex PCR reads into MiXCR, producing one record per CDR3 protein. Among roughly 420,000 distinct CDR3 sequences listed, roughly 14% were seen once. Trimming cost V 2 bases and J 7 bases; bases outside gene matches: 12. The CDR3 is 17 residues long. CDR1 is SGHRS and CDR2 is YFSETQ in the germline V gene. The table lists this clonotype with many counts.

The sequence derives from a woman younger than 35 with Graves' hyperthyroidism. The V and J genes are TRBV5-1 and TRBJ2-1; 10 bases map to TRBD2. Material for sequencing was blood. The CDR3: CASSLMSGGALGNEQFF. Here the CDR3 DNA reads TGCGCCAGCAGCTTAATGAGCGGGGGGGCTTTGGGTAATGAGCAGTTCTTC. The entire variable domain, with the rest obtained from reference TRBV5-1 and TRBJ2-1, is as follows: KAGVTQTPRYLIKTRGQQVTLSCSPISGHRSVSWYQQTPGQGLQFLFEYFSETQRNKGNFPGRFSGRQFSNSRSEMNVSTLELGDSALYLCASSLMSGGALGNEQFFGPGTRLTVL.